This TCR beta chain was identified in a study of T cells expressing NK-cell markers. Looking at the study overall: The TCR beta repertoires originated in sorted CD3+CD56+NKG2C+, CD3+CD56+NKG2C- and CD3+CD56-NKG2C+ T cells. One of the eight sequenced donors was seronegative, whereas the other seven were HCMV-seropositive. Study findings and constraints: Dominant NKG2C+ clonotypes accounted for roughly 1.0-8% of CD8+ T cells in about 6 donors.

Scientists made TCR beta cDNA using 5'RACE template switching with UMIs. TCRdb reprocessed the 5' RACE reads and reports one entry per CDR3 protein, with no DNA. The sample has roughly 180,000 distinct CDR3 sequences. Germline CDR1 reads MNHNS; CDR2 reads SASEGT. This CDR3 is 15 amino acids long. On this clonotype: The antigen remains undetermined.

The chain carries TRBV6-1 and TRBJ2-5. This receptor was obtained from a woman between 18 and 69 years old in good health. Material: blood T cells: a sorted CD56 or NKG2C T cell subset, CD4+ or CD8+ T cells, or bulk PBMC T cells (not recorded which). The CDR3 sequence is CASSRLNQYQETQYF.